One sample yielded the 30 T cell receptor beta chains listed below, sequenced in a study of blood T cell repertoires in COVID-19. Profiled with immunoSEQ multiplex PCR; TCRdb holds only in-frame clones, not every one. The sample includes around 100,000 clones, around nine tenths seen only once; the top ten take about 5.2%. Sequencing input: peripheral blood. These receptors were obtained from a man aged 50 or older with acute or convalescent COVID-19.

The V call is TRBV6-6, the J call TRBJ1-5; D might be TRBD1 (6 bases). The CDR3 runs to 14 residues. Trimming cost V 8 bases and J 0 bases, with 11 bases left between them. Germline values: CDR1 MNHNY, CDR2 SVGAGI (reference sequence). For the CDR3, the DNA is TGTGCCAGCCAGGGGCAGGGTAGCAATCAGCCCCAGCATTTT. Its protein product is CASQGQGSNQPQHF.

The chain has TRBV6-4 and TRBJ2-2; the match to TRBD2 covers 9 bases. The CDR3 runs 17 residues. In germline, CDR1 is MRHNA, CDR2 SNTAGT. V lost 6 bases, J lost 7 bases, and 15 bases stayed unmatched. This CDR3 reads CASRLEASGMGIGELFF. CDR3 DNA sequence: TGTGCCAGCAGACTGGAGGCTAGCGGGATGGGAATCGGGGAGCTGTTTTTT.

The J gene is TRBJ2-2, the V gene TRBV11-3, with 9 positions matching TRBD2. From germline, CDR1 is SGHNT and CDR2 YENEEA. The CDR3 is 16 amino acids. Unmatched junction bases numbered 10, after V lost 5 bases and J lost 6 bases. CDR3 residues: CASSPPAGGRAGELFF. DNA of the CDR3: TGTGCCAGCAGCCCCCCAGCGGGAGGTCGCGCCGGGGAGCTGTTTTTT. Full variable domain (missing parts from reference TRBV11-3 and TRBJ2-2): EAGVVQSPRYKIIEKKQPVAFWCNPISGHNTLYWYLQNLGQGPELLIRYENEEAVDDSQLPKDRFSAERLKGVDSTLKIQPAELGDSAVYLCASSPPAGGRAGELFFGEGSRLTVL.

The chain couples TRBV28 to TRBJ2-7; TRBD1 aligns across 7 bases. Germline V gives CDR1 MDHEN, CDR2 SYDVKM. The CDR3 totals 14 residues. With 6 bases clipped from V and 3 bases from J, the junction kept 8 bases outside the gene matches. DNA of the CDR3: TGTGCCAGCAGCCCGACAGGGATGGGCTACGAGCAGTACTTC. This codes for CASSPTGMGYEQYF.

The chain joins TRBV3-1 (or the pseudogene TRBV3-2) to TRBJ2-1; unclear D gene. CDR3 length: 15 residues. Germline-derived CDR1 and CDR2 are LGHDT and YNNKEL (reference sequence). Deletions cut 1 base from V and 0 bases from J, with 7 bases between. This CDR3 is CASSQGTSSYNEQFF. The CDR3 DNA reads as TGTGCCAGCAGCCAAGGTACGAGCTCCTACAATGAGCAGTTCTTC.

CDR3 DNA: TGTGCCAGCAGTTTAGACAGGTTTGACATTCAGTACTTC. Translated, it gives CASSLDRFDIQYF. The chain links TRBV27 to TRBJ2-4; D possibly corresponds to TRBD1 (6 bases). The germline V gene encodes CDR1 MNHEY and CDR2 SMNVEV (reference sequence). V was trimmed by 2 bases and J by 8 bases, leaving 10 bases between them. The CDR3 sequence is 13 residues long.

The sample holds one count of this clone. V gene TRBV11-2 combines with J gene TRBJ2-3, with D unclear. CDR1 SGHAT and CDR2 FQNNGV come from the germline V gene. V was cut by 2 bases and J by 4 bases, with 19 bases left in between. The CDR3 has 17 amino acids. CDR3 sequence: CASSLRRSLTGADTQYF. Here the CDR3 DNA reads TGTGCCAGCAGCTTAAGACGGTCTCTAACCGGAGCAGATACGCAGTATTTT.

V and J are TRBV5-1 and TRBJ2-3; 12 nucleotides align to TRBD1. Germline CDR1 and CDR2: SGHRS and YFSETQ. V shed 0 bases and J 4 bases; nucleotides not matched to a gene: 6. The CDR3 is 17 residues long. The CDR3 region is CASSLAPGQGASDTQYF. Here the CDR3 DNA reads TGCGCCAGCAGCTTGGCACCGGGACAGGGGGCATCAGATACGCAGTATTTT.

This sequence joins TRBV7-9 and TRBJ1-5; TRBD1 matches at 9 bases. The CDR3 extends over 17 amino acids. V dropped 5 bases and J dropped 2; count of bases not matched to a gene: 10. The germline V gene has CDR1 SEHNR and CDR2 FQNEAQ (reference sequence). The CDR3 sequence: CASSHITGGWGNQPQHF. CDR3 DNA sequence: TGTGCCAGCAGCCATATAACAGGGGGCTGGGGCAATCAGCCCCAGCATTTT.

This chain uses TRBV6-1 with TRBJ2-7, with TRBD1 identical over 11 bases. J lost 4 bases, V lost 0 bases, and 14 bases had no gene match. The CDR3 sequence is 19 residues long. Germline V CDR1 and CDR2: MNHNS, SASEGT. The CDR3 nucleotides are TGTGCCAGCAGTGAAGCCGGACAGGGGGCTGCGGCCTTCAGTTACGAGCAGTACTTC. This encodes CASSEAGQGAAAFSYEQYF.

The V gene is TRBV7-7, the J gene TRBJ2-2; 9 bases fit TRBD2. The CDR3 sequence is 16 residues long. With V trimmed by 8 bases and J by 5 bases, 12 bases remained unmatched. Germline CDR1 reads SSHAT; CDR2 reads FNYEAQ (reference sequence). CDR3 sequence reads: CASGLSLAGKTGELFF. The CDR3 DNA follows: TGTGCCAGCGGCCTGAGTCTAGCGGGAAAGACCGGGGAGCTGTTTTTT.

This chain links TRBV6-6 with TRBJ2-7, with 9 positions matching TRBD1. V dropped 6 bases and J dropped 4; count of bases not matched to a gene: 13. This CDR3 comprises 16 residues. CDR1 is MNHNY and CDR2 is SVGAGI in the germline V gene (reference sequence). CDR3 sequence reads: CASSQEGTGGGYEQYF. CDR3 bases: TGTGCCAGCAGCCAGGAGGGAACAGGGGGCGGGTACGAGCAGTACTTC.

The chain couples TRBV10-1 to TRBJ2-7; TRBD2 aligns across 8 bases. This CDR3 has 14 residues. Germline V gene lookup returns CDR1 WNHNN and CDR2 SYGVQD (reference sequence). Trimming removed 5 bases from V and 3 bases from J; junction bases left unmatched: 6. Written as DNA, the CDR3 is TGCGCCAGCAGTACAGGCGGGGGGATCTACGAGCAGTACTTC. Translating gives CASSTGGGIYEQYF.

The gene calls are TRBV6-6 and TRBJ1-2, with unresolved D. This CDR3 comprises 14 residues. Germline V gives CDR1 MNHNY, CDR2 SVGAGI (reference sequence). Trimming left V 6 bases short and J 2 bases short, with 13 bases between. CDR3 in amino acids: CASSPTILNYGYTF. The CDR3 DNA reads TGTGCCAGCAGCCCTACCATATTAAACTATGGCTACACCTTC.

Comments on this clone: Other nucleotide sequences in the sample specify the same CDR3. The chain has TRBV18 and TRBJ2-7; D may be TRBD2 (6 bases). Germline V gene lookup returns CDR1 KGHSH and CDR2 LQKENI. V lost 2 bases, J lost 6 bases, and 8 bases lay in between. This CDR3 spans 12 amino acids. The CDR3 is CASSPGGVEQYF. The CDR3 bases are TGTGCCAGCTCACCAGGAGGGGTCGAGCAGTACTTC.

The V and J genes are TRBV10-3 and TRBJ1-4, with 8 bases that match TRBD1. The CDR3 length is 12 residues. V was clipped by 2 bases and J by 14 bases; unmatched bases: 4. The germline gives CDR1 ENHRY, CDR2 SYGVKD. The CDR3 region is CAISEENRGLFF. The CDR3 DNA reads TGTGCCATCAGTGAGGAAAACAGGGGGCTGTTTTTT.

V gene TRBV11-2 combines with J gene TRBJ1-2; 8 bases are shared with TRBD1. Looked up from germline, CDR1 is SGHAT and CDR2 is FQNNGV. CDR3 length: 15 amino acids. J lost 4 bases, V lost 3 bases, and 7 bases had no gene match. The DNA of the CDR3 is TGTGCCAGCAGCTTCACCCAGGGGGCCGGCTATGGCTACACCTTC. Protein sequence: CASSFTQGAGYGYTF.

The chain carries TRBV11-3 and TRBJ2-2; 9 positions match TRBD2. Trimming took 3 bases from V and 0 from J; bases not matched to a gene: 8. The CDR3 has 18 amino acids. Looked up from germline, CDR1 is SGHNT and CDR2 is YENEEA. The CDR3 reads CASSFHRTSATNTGELFF. CDR3 nucleotide sequence: TGTGCCAGCAGCTTCCACCGGACTAGCGCCACGAACACCGGGGAGCTGTTTTTT.

The V call is TRBV11-2, the J call TRBJ2-1, with D tentatively TRBD2 (6 bases). Looked up from germline, CDR1 is SGHAT and CDR2 is FQNNGV. The V end was cut by 5 bases, the J end by 5 bases, with 10 bases between. CDR3 size: 13 residues. The DNA for the CDR3 is TGTGCCAGCAGCGCCCGGACTAACAATGAGCAGTTCTTC. Protein product: CASSARTNNEQFF. The full variable domain, with the rest looked up from reference TRBV11-2 and TRBJ2-1, is EAGVAQSPRYKIIEKRQSVAFWCNPISGHATLYWYQQILGQGPKLLIQFQNNGVVDDSQLPKDRFSAERLKGVDSTLKIQPAKLEDSAVYLCASSARTNNEQFFGPGTRLTVL.

DNA for the CDR3: TGCGCCAGCAGGTGGACTAGCGGGCAAACCACCGGGGAGCTGTTTTTT. Protein: CASRWTSGQTTGELFF. This rearrangement joins TRBV5-1 to TRBJ2-2, with 11 bases identical to TRBD2. The germline gives CDR1 SGHRS, CDR2 YFSETQ. Trimming took 5 bases from V and 4 from J; bases not matched to a gene: 7. CDR3 length equals 16 residues.

This clone was picked up one time. The chain couples TRBV7-2 to TRBJ1-2; D perhaps matches TRBD1 (5 bases). Trimming shortened V by 0 bases and J by 5 bases, and 10 bases separated the two germline ends. Germline CDR1 is SGHTA and CDR2 is FQGNSA. CDR3 length: 14 amino acids. In DNA form, the CDR3 reads TGTGCCAGCAGCTTAGCGAGCAGGGAATATGGCTACACCTTC. As protein: CASSLASREYGYTF.

Here the CDR3 reads CATSDSAPGQGIDTQYF. In nucleotides, the CDR3 is TGTGCCACCAGTGATTCCGCTCCGGGACAGGGGATAGATACGCAGTATTTT. The chain has TRBV24-1 and TRBJ2-3, with TRBD1 matching 10 bases. The CDR3 consists of 17 residues. The germline V gene has CDR1 KGHDR and CDR2 SFDVKD. V was pared by 2 bases and J by 5 bases, with 9 bases of the junction left unmatched.

This chain joins TRBV5-8 and TRBJ2-7, with 11 nucleotides matching TRBD2. CDR1 is SGHTS, CDR2 YDEGEE, per germline. CDR3 length: 15 amino acids. The trim removed 2 bases at V and 4 bases at J, leaving 5 bases unmatched. The CDR3 spells CASSLRLAGPYEQYF. DNA of the CDR3: TGTGCCAGCAGCTTAAGACTAGCGGGACCTTACGAGCAGTACTTC.

The chain joins TRBV5-4 to TRBJ2-2; TRBD1 aligns across 8 bases. The CDR3 has 14 residues. V shed 5 bases and J 7 bases; nucleotides not matched to a gene: 7. The germline CDR1 and CDR2 sequences are SGHNT and YYREEE (reference sequence). The CDR3 bases are TGTGCCAGCAGGGCGGACAGGGAGGTCGGGGAGCTGTTTTTT. This gives the protein CASRADREVGELFF.

This chain connects TRBV6-5 to TRBJ1-2; possibly TRBD1 for D (6 bases). Germline assignment: CDR1 MNHEY and CDR2 SVGAGI. Trimming removed 5 bases at V and 0 bases at J, with 13 bases between. The length of the CDR3 is 15 residues. CDR3 in DNA: TGTGCCAGCAGTCCCACGACAGGATCTAACTATGGCTACACCTTC. Translation gives CASSPTTGSNYGYTF.

The chain recombines TRBV9 with TRBJ2-7, with a tentative D call TRBD2 (5 bases). Germline V gene lookup returns CDR1 SGDLS and CDR2 YYNGEE. Deletions cut 4 bases from V and 6 bases from J, with 14 bases between. CDR3 length: 13 amino acids. CDR3 amino acids: CASSPGEGSEQYF. The DNA for the CDR3 is TGTGCCAGCAGCCCCGGTGAGGGCTCCGAGCAGTACTTC. The full variable domain, with the rest looked up from reference TRBV9 and TRBJ2-7, is DSGVTQTPKHLITATGQRVTLRCSPRSGDLSVYWYQQSLDQGLQFLIQYYNGEERAKGNILERFSAQQFPDLHSELNLSSLELGDSALYFCASSPGEGSEQYFGPGTRLTVT.

This clone came up a few times. The chain combines TRBV29-1 with TRBJ2-7, with 10 bases matching TRBD2. The germline CDR1 and CDR2 sequences are SQVTM and ANQGSEA. V was pared by 5 bases and J by 4 bases, with 2 bases of the junction left unmatched. This CDR3 contains 12 residues. The CDR3 loop reads CSVKAGGYEQYF. In DNA form, the CDR3 reads TGCAGCGTTAAAGCGGGAGGGTACGAGCAGTACTTC.

The J gene is TRBJ2-5, the V gene TRBV2, with 7 bases lining up with TRBD2. The J segment lost 6 bases and the V segment lost 10 bases, leaving 14 bases of the junction unmatched. Germline CDR1 SNHLY, CDR2 FYNNEI. The CDR3 covers 14 residues. The CDR3 here is CATQLAMGSQTQYF. For the CDR3, the DNA is TGTGCCACACAACTAGCGATGGGATCGCAGACCCAGTACTTC. The whole variable domain, filled in from reference TRBV2 and TRBJ2-5, reads EPEVTQTPSHQVTQMGQEVILRCVPISNHLYFYWYRQILGQKVEFLVSFYNNEISEKSEIFDDQFSVERPDGSNFTLKIRSTKLEDSAMYFCATQLAMGSQTQYFGPGTRLLVL.

V and J are TRBV7-2 and TRBJ2-7; 7 bases are a match to TRBD2. The germline V gene encodes CDR1 SGHTA and CDR2 FQGNSA. CDR3 length: 15 residues. With V trimmed by 6 bases and J by 3 bases, 11 bases remained unmatched. The CDR3 here is CASRFVDLAVYEQYF. The CDR3 coding sequence is TGTGCCAGCAGGTTCGTAGACCTAGCGGTCTACGAGCAGTACTTC.

V is TRBV19 and J is TRBJ1-1, with 7 nucleotides matching TRBD1. Germline values: CDR1 LNHDA, CDR2 SQIVND (reference sequence). The CDR3 has 15 amino acids. Trimming removed 1 base from V and 6 bases from J; junction bases left unmatched: 8. The CDR3 DNA sequence: TGTGCCAGTAGTATAGCATGGCAGGGGGGACCTGAAGCTTTCTTT. Encoded protein: CASSIAWQGGPEAFF.